At least ten counts were recorded for the clone carrying this TCR beta chain. This sample was taken from a study of beta chain features in type 1 diabetes. V was clipped by 2 bases and J by 10 bases, with 12 bases between them. This CDR3 spans 13 amino acids. The germline V gene has CDR1 SEHNR and CDR2 FQNEAQ (reference sequence). Cell sorting via CD45RO/CCR7/CD25/CD127/CD95/CD27 was performed to obtain CD4+ naive, central memory, regulatory and stem cell-like memory cells. The study reverse transcribed the entire isolated RNA, so it sequenced expressed TCRB transcripts. Deep immunoSEQ sequencing covered naive, central memory and regulatory T cell samples. Profiling relied on immunoSEQ multiplex PCR, and the TCRdb table lists in-frame clones only, not all of them. The sample includes under 250,000 clones, roughly 13% of them seen just once.

The origin of this receptor is a woman aged 35 to 49 in good health. The V call is TRBV7-9, the J call TRBJ2-1; possibly TRBD2 for D (5 bases). The sample comprised naive CD4+ T cells from blood. The CDR3 DNA is TGTGCCAGCAGCTTAACCGCGACGGGGGAGCAGTTCTTC. Residues: CASSLTATGEQFF.